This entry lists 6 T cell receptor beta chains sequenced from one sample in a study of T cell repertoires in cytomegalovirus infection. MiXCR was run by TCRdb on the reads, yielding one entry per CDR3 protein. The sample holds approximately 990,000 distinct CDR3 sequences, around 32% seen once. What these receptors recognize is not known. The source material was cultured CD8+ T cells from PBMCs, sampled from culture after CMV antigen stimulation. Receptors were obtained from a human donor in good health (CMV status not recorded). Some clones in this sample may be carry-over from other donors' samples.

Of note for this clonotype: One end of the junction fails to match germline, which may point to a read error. CDR3 region: CVSTQDGYYEKLFF. As DNA, the CDR3 is TGTGTCAGCACCCAGGACGGATACTATGAAAAACTGTTTTTT. The gene calls are TRBV6-2 or TRBV6-3 and TRBJ1-4; D unresolved. CDR3 length equals 14 residues. CDR1 MNHEY and CDR2 SVGEGT come from the germline V gene.

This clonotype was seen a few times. The CDR3 protein is CASQLVGGGEQYF. In DNA form, the CDR3 reads TGTGCCAGCCAGTTAGTTGGGGGGGGCGAGCAGTACTTC. This chain uses TRBV6-5 with TRBJ2-7, with TRBD2 matching over 7 bases. This CDR3 is 13 amino acids long. CDR1 and CDR2 (germline): MNHEY, SVGAGI. V shed 8 bases and J 6 bases; nucleotides not matched to a gene: 10.

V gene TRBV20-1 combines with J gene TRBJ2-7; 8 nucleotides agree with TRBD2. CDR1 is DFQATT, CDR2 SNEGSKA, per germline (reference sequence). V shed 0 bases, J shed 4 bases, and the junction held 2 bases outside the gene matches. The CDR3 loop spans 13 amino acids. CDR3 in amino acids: CSARDPSGYEQYF. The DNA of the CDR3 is TGCAGTGCTAGAGATCCTAGCGGGTACGAGCAGTACTTC.

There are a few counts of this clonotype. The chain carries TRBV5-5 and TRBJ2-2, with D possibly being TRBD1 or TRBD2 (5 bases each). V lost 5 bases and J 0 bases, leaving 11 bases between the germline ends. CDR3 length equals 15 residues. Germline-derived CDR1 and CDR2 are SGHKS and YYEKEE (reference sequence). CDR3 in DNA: TGTGCCAGCAGTCTGTGGGGGACGAACACCGGGGAGCTGTTTTTT. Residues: CASSLWGTNTGELFF.

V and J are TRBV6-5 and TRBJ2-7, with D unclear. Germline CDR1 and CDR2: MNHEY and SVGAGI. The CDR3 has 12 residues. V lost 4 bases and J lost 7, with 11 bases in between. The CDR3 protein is CASSSYGREQYF. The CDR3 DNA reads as TGTGCCAGCAGTTCCTATGGGCGGGAGCAGTACTTC.

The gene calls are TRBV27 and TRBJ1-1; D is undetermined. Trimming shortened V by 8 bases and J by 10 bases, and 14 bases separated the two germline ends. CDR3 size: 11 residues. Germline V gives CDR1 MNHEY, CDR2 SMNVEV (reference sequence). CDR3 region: CASHGGRGAFF. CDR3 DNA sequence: TGTGCCAGCCATGGAGGCCGGGGAGCTTTCTTT.